Below are 14 T cell receptor beta chains sequenced from a single sample in a study of blood T cell repertoires in COVID-19. Generated by immunoSEQ multiplex PCR, the TCRdb table keeps only in-frame clones and is missing some. Of 90,000 to 120,000 clones in the sample, 85% to 90% are singletons; the top ten hold 4.5% to 5.5%. The sequencing input was peripheral blood. The receptor set was obtained from a human donor in a cohort sampled during active COVID-19.

This clone was seen only once. V is TRBV5-1 and J is TRBJ1-4, with 8 bases lining up with TRBD1. The length of the CDR3 is 17 residues. Trimming cost V 2 bases and J 4 bases; bases outside gene matches: 10. The germline CDR1 and CDR2 sequences are SGHRS and YFSETQ. The CDR3 loop reads CASSFEGRGQGNEKLFF. CDR3 nucleotide sequence: TGCGCCAGCAGCTTTGAGGGCCGAGGACAGGGTAATGAAAAACTGTTTTTT.

The chain couples TRBV5-4 to TRBJ2-7; 7 nucleotides agree with TRBD1. After removal of 3 bases from V and 0 bases from J, the junction contained 3 bases not matched to a gene. Germline assignment: CDR1 SGHNT and CDR2 YYREEE (reference sequence). This CDR3 is built from 14 residues. The CDR3 bases are TGTGCCAGCAGCTACCGGGACAGCTCCTACGAGCAGTACTTC. Protein sequence: CASSYRDSSYEQYF.

V usage is TRBV28 and J usage is TRBJ2-5; D is possibly TRBD2 (5 bases). Germline values: CDR1 MDHEN, CDR2 SYDVKM. The V end was cut by 2 bases, the J end by 3 bases, with 16 bases between. The CDR3 is 16 amino acids. CDR3 in amino acids: CASSLRRSFSKETQYF. Written as DNA, the CDR3 is TGTGCCAGCAGTTTACGGAGGTCGTTTTCCAAAGAGACCCAGTACTTC.

In regard to this clone: At one end, the junction sequence differs from germline, possibly due to a read error. The chain couples TRBV6-2 or TRBV6-3 to TRBJ2-5, with 7 bases lining up with TRBD2. Looked up from germline, CDR1 is MNHEY and CDR2 is SVGEGT. The length of the CDR3 is 16 residues. The CDR3 DNA is TGTGCCAGCAGTTACTCTCCTGGCGGGAGCGCCCAGGAATCTGACTTC. Its translation: CASSYSPGGSAQESDF.

The chain joins TRBV9 to TRBJ2-7; TRBD1 matches at 8 bases. This CDR3 is built from 15 residues. V lost 0 bases, J lost 0 bases, and 2 bases stayed unmatched. In germline, CDR1 is SGDLS, CDR2 YYNGEE. The CDR3: CASSVAGGYSYEQYF. CDR3 in DNA: TGTGCCAGCAGCGTAGCAGGGGGCTACTCCTACGAGCAGTACTTC.

J is TRBJ2-3 and V is TRBV6-4; 11 positions match TRBD2. The length of the CDR3 is 15 residues. V lost 2 bases and J lost 5; bases outside the gene matches: 3. CDR1 MRHNA and CDR2 SNTAGT come from the germline V gene. The CDR3 sequence is CASSDTSGSLDTQYF. CDR3 in DNA: TGTGCCAGCAGTGACACTAGCGGGAGTTTAGATACGCAGTATTTT.

The chain combines TRBV18 with TRBJ2-7, with TRBD2 matching over 8 bases. V dropped 3 bases and J dropped 0; count of bases not matched to a gene: 4. Germline CDR1 and CDR2: KGHSH and LQKENI. This CDR3 contains 15 residues. The CDR3 nucleotides are TGTGCCAGCTCACCCGACGCGGGGGGCTCCTACGAGCAGTACTTC. Residues: CASSPDAGGSYEQYF.

This chain connects TRBV3-1 (or the pseudogene TRBV3-2) to TRBJ2-5; 15 bases align to TRBD2. This CDR3 is 14 amino acids long. Germline V CDR1 and CDR2: LGHDT, YNNKEL (reference sequence). Trimming cost V 4 bases and J 10 bases; bases outside gene matches: 4. CDR3 DNA: TGTGCCAGCAGCCTATGGACTAGCGGGAGGGGCCAGTACTTC. It codes for CASSLWTSGRGQYF.

The V call is TRBV12-5, the J call TRBJ2-7; 7 bases are a match to TRBD1. V was pared by 4 bases and J by 5 bases, with 5 bases of the junction left unmatched. The CDR3 is made up of 13 amino acids. Germline CDR1 LGHNT, CDR2 FRNRAP. CDR3 in DNA: TGTGCTAGTGGTTCTTCACAGGGGAACGAGCAGTACTTC. It specifies CASGSSQGNEQYF.

The V call is TRBV7-2, the J call TRBJ1-2; 7 nucleotides agree with TRBD1. The CDR3 spans 13 residues. The V gene end was trimmed by 5 bases and the J gene end by 6 bases; junction bases not matched to a gene: 6. Germline CDR1 is SGHTA and CDR2 is FQGNSA. Here the CDR3 reads CASSPDRAHGYTF. The DNA for the CDR3 is TGTGCCAGCAGCCCTGACAGGGCGCATGGCTACACCTTC.

The chain joins TRBV12-1 to TRBJ2-1; the listed D gene, TRBD2, was not tested against the DNA. TRBV12-1 is given as a pseudogene. The CDR3 is 11 amino acids. CDR3 nucleotides: TGTGCCAAGCTCCCTCGGAATGAGCAGTTCTTC. This codes for CAKLPRNEQFF.

This clone has a handful of counts. This chain connects TRBV5-1 to TRBJ1-2, with TRBD1 matching over 9 bases. CDR3 size: 14 residues. Losses at the gene ends were 3 bases for V and 7 bases for J; bases not matched to a gene: 7. In germline, CDR1 is SGHRS, CDR2 YFSETQ. The CDR3 loop is CASSSTGGRSGYTF. CDR3 DNA: TGCGCCAGCAGCTCTACAGGGGGCAGGAGTGGCTACACCTTC.

This chain joins TRBV7-8 and TRBJ1-1; possible D gene TRBD1, 5 bases. The CDR3 is 15 amino acids. V was pared by 3 bases and J by 3 bases, with 14 bases between. Germline V gene lookup returns CDR1 SGHVS and CDR2 FQNEAQ. The CDR3 loop reads CASSFRESGYTEAFF. In nucleotides, the CDR3 is TGTGCCAGCAGCTTTCGCGAATCAGGGTACACTGAAGCTTTCTTT.

V is TRBV5-6 and J is TRBJ1-4, with a weak D call TRBD1 (5 bases). Germline loops: CDR1 SGHDT, CDR2 YYEEEE. The V and J ends lost 4 bases and 5 bases respectively, with 18 bases between them. This CDR3 contains 16 residues. The CDR3 loop reads CASSLGVRQANEKLFF. Here the CDR3 DNA reads TGTGCCAGCAGCCTGGGGGTGAGGCAAGCCAATGAAAAACTGTTTTTT.